These 25 T cell receptor beta chains came from one sample sequenced in a study of blood T cell repertoires in COVID-19. Clones were read by immunoSEQ multiplex PCR, and TCRdb kept only the in-frame ones, dropping some. In the table there are 150,000 or so clones, around 80% of which are singletons. The specimen was peripheral blood. The origin of the receptors is a human donor with acute or convalescent COVID-19. The donor label of this sample is uncertain.

The genes are TRBV9 and TRBJ1-2; unclear D gene. V lost 5 bases, J lost 3 bases, and 5 bases lay in between. Germline V gene sequence: CDR1 SGDLS, CDR2 YYNGEE. The CDR3 contains 11 residues. CDR3 protein: CASRRDYGYTF. CDR3 bases: TGTGCCAGCAGGAGAGACTATGGCTACACCTTC.

The V call is TRBV7-6, the J call TRBJ2-7, with 10 nucleotides matching TRBD1. V gave up 5 bases and J gave up 2 bases; unmatched junction bases: 3. Germline CDR1 SGHVS, CDR2 FNYEAQ. This CDR3 is built from 14 residues. The CDR3 protein is CASSPGTGAYEQYF. Here the CDR3 DNA reads TGTGCCAGCAGCCCCGGGACAGGGGCCTACGAGCAGTACTTC.

This chain uses TRBV6-5 with TRBJ1-5, with a weak D call TRBD1 (6 bases). The germline CDR1 and CDR2 sequences are MNHEY and SVGAGI. This CDR3 is 15 amino acids long. V shed 5 bases and J shed 2 bases, with 13 bases lying between them. Written as DNA, the CDR3 is TGTGCCAGCAGTCAACAGGGTAGGGGCAATCAGCCCCAGCATTTT. Its protein product is CASSQQGRGNQPQHF.

This clone came up a few times. The chain combines TRBV21-1 with TRBJ1-1; TRBD1, the table's D call, was not compared with the DNA. TRBV21-1 is a documented pseudogene. The CDR3 contains 17 residues. The CDR3 loop reads CASSKARGTVLNTEAFF. The CDR3 DNA sequence: TGTGCCAGCAGCAAAGCGCGAGGGACAGTCCTGAACACTGAAGCTTTCTTT.

CDR3 sequence (DNA): TGTGCCAGCAGCCGGGCTAATACGCAGTATTTT. It encodes CASSRANTQYF. The rearrangement uses TRBV14 and TRBJ2-3; D is unclear. V lost 4 bases, J lost 7 bases, and 6 bases lay in between. This CDR3 has 11 residues. The V gene's germline CDR1 is SGHDN and CDR2 FVKESK. The whole variable domain, filled in from reference TRBV14 and TRBJ2-3, reads EAGVTQFPSHSVIEKGQTVTLRCDPISGHDNLYWYRRVMGKEIKFLLHFVKESKQDESGMPNNRFLAERTGGTYSTLKVQPAELEDSGVYFCASSRANTQYFGPGTRLTVL.

This clone came up once. V usage is TRBV18 and J usage is TRBJ1-1; D is unresolved. V gave up 4 bases and J gave up 1 base, with 13 bases separating them. The CDR3 loop spans 15 amino acids. The germline V gene encodes CDR1 KGHSH and CDR2 LQKENI. CDR3 protein: CASSREQRKNTEAFF. DNA of the CDR3: TGTGCCAGCTCACGCGAACAGAGAAAGAACACTGAAGCTTTCTTT.

The rearrangement joins TRBV19 to TRBJ1-1; possible D gene TRBD1, 6 bases. This CDR3 region has 15 residues. The V gene lost 3 bases and the J gene lost 0 bases, with 11 bases spanning the gap. CDR1 and CDR2 (germline): LNHDA, SQIVND (reference sequence). The CDR3 bases are TGTGCCAGTAGTATTCACAGGGACATGAACACTGAAGCTTTCTTT. Encoded protein: CASSIHRDMNTEAFF.

The chain employs TRBV7-9 and TRBJ1-5, with a tentative D call TRBD1 (5 bases). Germline loops: CDR1 SEHNR, CDR2 FQNEAQ (reference sequence). Trimming cost V 4 bases and J 2 bases, with 6 bases left between them. This CDR3 is 13 amino acids long. As DNA, the CDR3 is TGTGCCAGCAGCTGGGGGGGCAATCAGCCCCAGCATTTT. This gives the protein CASSWGGNQPQHF.

This sequence joins TRBV30 and TRBJ2-2; a weak D match, TRBD1 (6 bases). Trimming removed 8 bases from V and 4 bases from J, with 23 bases in between. Germline V gene sequence: CDR1 GTSNPN, CDR2 SVGIG (reference sequence). The CDR3 has 16 residues. CDR3 DNA sequence: TGTGCCGGGGGACCCAGGACAGAGAACCCCACCGGGGAGCTGTTTTTT. This translates into CAGGPRTENPTGELFF. Combining the CDR3 with reference TRBV30 and TRBJ2-2 gives the whole variable domain SQTIHQWPATLVQPVGSPLSLECTVEGTSNPNLYWYRQAAGRGLQLLFYSVGIGQISSEVPQNLSASRPQDRQFILSSKKLLLSDSGFYLCAGGPRTENPTGELFFGEGSRLTVL.

The V and J genes are TRBV6-5 and TRBJ1-1, with D perhaps TRBD1 (6 bases). Between the trimmed V and J ends, which lost 5 bases and 1 base, there was a span of 11 bases. This CDR3 has 14 residues. Per the germline V gene, CDR1 is MNHEY and CDR2 is SVGAGI. CDR3: CASSKQGRNTEAFF. DNA for the CDR3: TGTGCCAGCAGTAAACAGGGTAGGAACACTGAAGCTTTCTTT.

The genes are TRBV30 and TRBJ1-3; tentatively, D is TRBD1 (6 bases). V lost 3 bases, J lost 4 bases, and 10 bases lay in between. Germline V gene data show CDR1 as GTSNPN and CDR2 as SVGIG (reference sequence). This CDR3 region has 13 residues. The DNA of the CDR3 is TGTGCCTGGAGGTGGGGGCCAGGAAACACCATATATTTT. This encodes CAWRWGPGNTIYF.

The V call is TRBV6-6, the J call TRBJ2-5; 7 nucleotides match TRBD1. The junction had 7 bases not matched to a gene; V was cut back by 4 bases and J by 2 bases. The CDR3 covers 15 residues. Germline V gene data show CDR1 as MNHNY and CDR2 as SVGAGI (reference sequence). The CDR3 DNA sequence: TGTGCCAGCAGTTGGGGACAGATAAAACAAGAGACCCAGTACTTC. It encodes CASSWGQIKQETQYF.

This clone is a singleton in its sample. This chain joins TRBV7-2 and TRBJ2-3, with 11 bases that match TRBD2. V lost 1 base to trimming and J lost 6 bases; unmatched junction nucleotides: 3. Germline assignment: CDR1 SGHTA and CDR2 FQGNSA. The CDR3 sequence is 15 residues long. This CDR3 is CASSLGLAGQDTQYF. The CDR3 coding sequence is TGTGCCAGCAGCTTAGGACTAGCGGGGCAGGATACGCAGTATTTT.

The J gene is TRBJ1-5, the V gene TRBV6-2 or TRBV6-3, with 7 bases lining up with TRBD1. V was pared by 2 bases and J by 4 bases, with 14 bases of the junction left unmatched. CDR3 size: 18 residues. CDR1 is MNHEY, CDR2 SVGEGT, per germline. The CDR3: CASSYLRSGGTINQPQHF. The CDR3 nucleotides read TGTGCCAGCAGTTACCTTAGATCAGGGGGAACAATTAATCAGCCCCAGCATTTT.

The rearrangement uses TRBV6-1 and TRBJ2-5, with 9 bases lining up with TRBD2. Unmatched junction bases numbered 11, after V lost 1 base and J lost 5 bases. Germline CDR1 reads MNHNS; CDR2 reads SASEGT. This CDR3 is 17 amino acids long. CDR3 region: CASSEEVERGARETQYF. DNA for the CDR3: TGTGCCAGCAGTGAAGAGGTAGAGCGGGGGGCCAGGGAGACCCAGTACTTC.

The chain links TRBV7-9 to TRBJ2-1, with 7 bases aligning to TRBD2. This CDR3 region has 15 residues. Germline V gene data show CDR1 as SEHNR and CDR2 as FQNEAQ (reference sequence). The V gene end was trimmed by 5 bases and the J gene end by 0 bases; junction bases not matched to a gene: 4. DNA for the CDR3: TGTGCCAGCAGCCAACTAGCGATCTCCTACAATGAGCAGTTCTTC. It yields the protein CASSQLAISYNEQFF.

For the CDR3, the DNA is TGTGCCAGTAGTATGGACTACAGGGGCCAGACCCAGTACTTC. Its translation is CASSMDYRGQTQYF. The J gene is TRBJ2-5, the V gene TRBV19; possible D gene TRBD1, 7 bases. The V and J ends lost 3 bases and 6 bases respectively, with 14 bases between them. This CDR3 is 14 amino acids long. Germline V gene lookup returns CDR1 LNHDA and CDR2 SQIVND (reference sequence). Full variable domain (missing parts from reference TRBV19 and TRBJ2-5): DGGITQSPKYLFRKEGQNVTLSCEQNLNHDAMYWYRQDPGQGLRLIYYSQIVNDFQKGDIAEGYSVSREKKESFPLTVTSAQKNPTAFYLCASSMDYRGQTQYFGPGTRLLVL.

A few counts support this clone. The rearrangement joins TRBV7-2 to TRBJ1-1, with D possibly matching TRBD1 (6 bases). Germline loops: CDR1 SGHTA, CDR2 FQGNSA. The CDR3 length is 15 residues. Trimming removed 3 bases from V and 4 bases from J, with 15 bases in between. The CDR3 region is CASSFKGGSGTEAFF. CDR3 DNA: TGTGCCAGCAGCTTTAAGGGGGGGAGTGGCACTGAAGCTTTCTTT.

The V gene is TRBV4-2, the J gene TRBJ2-5; 8 nucleotides match TRBD2. This CDR3 has 16 amino acids. Unmatched junction bases numbered 10, after V lost 0 bases and J lost 7 bases. From germline, CDR1 is LGHNA and CDR2 YNFKEQ. CDR3 bases: TGTGCCAGCAGCCAAGATTTCTGGGCCCGGGAGGGGACCCAGTACTTC. It specifies CASSQDFWAREGTQYF.

The chain couples TRBV5-1 to TRBJ2-5; 7 bases map to TRBD1. There are 15 residues in the CDR3. V lost 0 bases to trimming and J lost 2 bases; unmatched junction nucleotides: 4. Per germline, CDR1 SGHRS and CDR2 YFSETQ. The CDR3 region has the DNA TGCGCCAGCAGCTTGGACAGGGGACCACAAGAGACCCAGTACTTC. This translates into CASSLDRGPQETQYF.

The sample holds a few counts of this clone. The chain combines TRBV15 with TRBJ1-5; D remains unclear. The CDR3 extends over 13 amino acids. V lost 3 bases and J lost 4, with 7 bases in between. Germline V gene sequence: CDR1 LNHNV, CDR2 YYDKDF (reference sequence). For the CDR3, the DNA is TGTGCCACCAGCAGTACACCGAATCAGCCCCAGCATTTT. It specifies CATSSTPNQPQHF.

The gene calls are TRBV2 and TRBJ2-5; unclear D gene. Trimming shortened V by 6 bases and J by 5 bases, and 10 bases separated the two germline ends. The CDR3 contains 12 residues. Germline lookup yields CDR1 SNHLY and CDR2 FYNNEI. As DNA, the CDR3 is TGTGCCAGCAGCACGAGGATGGAGACCCAGTACTTC. Its translation is CASSTRMETQYF.

The chain joins TRBV6-1 to TRBJ1-1, with D maybe TRBD1 (6 bases). The length of the CDR3 is 14 residues. Germline lookup yields CDR1 MNHNS and CDR2 SASEGT. V lost 2 bases, J lost 6 bases, and 13 bases lay in between. The CDR3 coding sequence is TGTGCCAGCAGTGAAAGGGGGTCAGGGGCTGAAGCTTTCTTT. It yields the protein CASSERGSGAEAFF.

The chain is built from TRBV27 and TRBJ2-1; 8 nucleotides match TRBD1. With 6 bases clipped from V and 3 bases from J, the junction kept 10 bases outside the gene matches. Looked up from germline, CDR1 is MNHEY and CDR2 is SMNVEV (reference sequence). The CDR3 is made up of 16 amino acids. As DNA, the CDR3 is TGTGCCAGCAGCCCAATCGCCGGGACAGGCTACAATGAGCAGTTCTTC. Amino acid sequence: CASSPIAGTGYNEQFF.

The rearrangement uses TRBV6-4 and TRBJ2-7, with TRBD1 identical over 8 bases. In germline, CDR1 is MRHNA, CDR2 SNTAGT. V dropped 6 bases and J dropped 4; count of bases not matched to a gene: 8. CDR3 size: 14 residues. The CDR3 region is CASSTRDRTYEQYF. The DNA for the CDR3 is TGTGCCAGCAGCACCAGGGACAGGACTTACGAGCAGTACTTC.